The 11 T cell receptor beta chains reported below all come from one sample, sequenced in a study of T cell responses to AZD1222 COVID-19 vaccine. Here immunoSEQ multiplex PCR was the method, and the copy in TCRdb shows in-frame clones only, minus some. The sample has about 200,000 clones; just over 90% are singletons. The material was peripheral blood, obtained 28 days after the second dose of the MenACWY control vaccine. The receptor source for this set is an adult who received the MenACWY meningococcal vaccine as a control.

This chain links TRBV5-4 with TRBJ2-3; D may be TRBD2 (5 bases). CDR3 length: 14 amino acids. The germline V and J ends were trimmed by 5 bases and 3 bases, with 13 bases remaining between them. CDR1 and CDR2 from the germline V gene are SGHNT and YYREEE (reference sequence). In DNA, the CDR3 is TGTGCCAGCAGAATGGGTACGGGGACAGATACGCAGTATTTT. Its translation is CASRMGTGTDTQYF.

J is TRBJ1-6 and V is TRBV2, with 10 bases identical to TRBD1. Unmatched junction bases numbered 3, after V lost 6 bases and J lost 7 bases. CDR1 is SNHLY, CDR2 FYNNEI, per germline. The CDR3 sequence is 14 residues long. As DNA, the CDR3 is TGTGCCAGCAGAGGGGACAGGGGCAATTCACCCCTCCACTTT. It yields the protein CASRGDRGNSPLHF.

The chain links TRBV27 to TRBJ2-3; 8 nucleotides align to TRBD2. Trimming cost V 7 bases and J 2 bases; bases outside gene matches: 8. The CDR3 length is 15 residues. Germline V lookup: CDR1 MNHEY, CDR2 SMNVEV (reference sequence). This CDR3 reads CASKEAGVSTDTQYF. CDR3 coding DNA: TGTGCCAGCAAGGAAGCGGGAGTTTCCACAGATACGCAGTATTTT.

DNA of the CDR3: TGTGCCAGCAGCAAGGGACAGCCAGTGAACACTGAAGCTTTCTTT. Its translation is CASSKGQPVNTEAFF. The rearrangement links TRBV7-2 to TRBJ1-1, with 7 bases matching TRBD1. The CDR3 is made up of 15 amino acids. Germline V gene data show CDR1 as SGHTA and CDR2 as FQGNSA. The J segment lost 0 bases and the V segment lost 5 bases, leaving 6 bases of the junction unmatched. Filled out from reference TRBV7-2 and TRBJ1-1, the complete variable domain reads GAGVSQSPSNKVTEKGKDVELRCDPISGHTALYWYRQSLGQGLEFLIYFQGNSAPDKSGLPSDRFSAERTGGSVSTLTIQRTQQEDSAVYLCASSKGQPVNTEAFFGQGTRLTVV.

The genes are TRBV19 and TRBJ2-1; D remains ambiguous. CDR1 is LNHDA, CDR2 SQIVND, per germline (reference sequence). V was cut by 3 bases and J by 4 bases, with 7 bases left in between. The CDR3 covers 13 residues. The chain's CDR3 is CASSIRGYNEQFF. As DNA, the CDR3 is TGTGCCAGTAGTATTCGAGGATACAATGAGCAGTTCTTC.

The gene calls are TRBV19 and TRBJ1-2, with no clear D. The CDR3 totals 13 residues. V lost 6 bases and J lost 1, with 9 bases in between. The germline V gene has CDR1 LNHDA and CDR2 SQIVND (reference sequence). CDR3 coding DNA: TGTGCCAGTAGACCCCGGGGTAACTATGGCTACACCTTC. Protein: CASRPRGNYGYTF.

This chain uses TRBV9 with TRBJ1-4; a weak D match, TRBD1 (5 bases). The ends were cut back, 3 bases at V and 5 bases at J, with 20 bases in the middle. This CDR3 is 17 amino acids long. Germline lookup yields CDR1 SGDLS and CDR2 YYNGEE. The CDR3 sequence: CASSASLSGTENEKLFF. The CDR3 region has the DNA TGTGCCAGCAGCGCTAGCCTCTCCGGGACGGAAAATGAAAAACTGTTTTTT.

The rearrangement links TRBV12-5 to TRBJ1-1; D possibly corresponds to TRBD1 (5 bases). With 0 bases removed from V and 0 bases from J, the gap between germline ends came to 11 bases. The CDR3 length is 16 residues. Germline CDR1 and CDR2: LGHNT and FRNRAP. Here the CDR3 reads CASGLVGGGLNTEAFF. For the CDR3, the DNA is TGTGCTAGTGGTTTGGTCGGGGGAGGCCTGAACACTGAAGCTTTCTTT.

In its sample, this clone was seen once. V and J are TRBV4-3 and TRBJ2-7; D is undetermined. Gene TRBJ2-1 matches the end of the DNA better, so the J call may be wrong. CDR3 length equals 14 residues. Germline CDR1 reads LGHNA; CDR2 reads YSLEER. The CDR3, as DNA: TGCGCCAGCAGCCAAGAATCCGGGTACAATGAGCAGTTCTTC. It specifies CASSQESGYNEQFF.

The chain has TRBV27 and TRBJ2-1; 12 bases map to TRBD2. The junction had 12 bases not matched to a gene; V was cut back by 2 bases and J by 10 bases. This CDR3 spans 17 amino acids. Germline values: CDR1 MNHEY, CDR2 SMNVEV (reference sequence). This CDR3 reads CASSLHLAGGQSMEQFF. The CDR3 coding sequence is TGTGCCAGCAGTTTACACCTAGCGGGAGGGCAATCGATGGAGCAGTTCTTC.

In its sample, this clone was seen a few times. The CDR3 DNA follows: TGTGCCAGCAGCTCCTTAGCGGGAGGACCCGGGGAGCTGTTTTTT. Its translation is CASSSLAGGPGELFF. The chain employs TRBV11-3 and TRBJ2-2; 10 bases are shared with TRBD2. Per the germline V gene, CDR1 is SGHNT and CDR2 is YENEEA. The CDR3 length is 15 residues. V gave up 4 bases and J gave up 6 bases; unmatched junction bases: 5.